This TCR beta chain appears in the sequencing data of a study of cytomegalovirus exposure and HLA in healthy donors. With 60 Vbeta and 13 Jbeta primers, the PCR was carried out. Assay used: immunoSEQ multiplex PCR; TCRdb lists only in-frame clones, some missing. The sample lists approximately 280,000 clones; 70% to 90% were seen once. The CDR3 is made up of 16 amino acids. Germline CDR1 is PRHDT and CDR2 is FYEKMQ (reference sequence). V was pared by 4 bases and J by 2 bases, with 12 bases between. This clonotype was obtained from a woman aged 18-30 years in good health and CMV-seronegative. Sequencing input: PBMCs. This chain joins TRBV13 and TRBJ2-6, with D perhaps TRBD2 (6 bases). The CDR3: CASSYGEVAGANVLTF. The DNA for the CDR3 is TGTGCCAGCAGCTACGGGGAGGTTGCTGGGGCCAACGTCCTGACTTTC.